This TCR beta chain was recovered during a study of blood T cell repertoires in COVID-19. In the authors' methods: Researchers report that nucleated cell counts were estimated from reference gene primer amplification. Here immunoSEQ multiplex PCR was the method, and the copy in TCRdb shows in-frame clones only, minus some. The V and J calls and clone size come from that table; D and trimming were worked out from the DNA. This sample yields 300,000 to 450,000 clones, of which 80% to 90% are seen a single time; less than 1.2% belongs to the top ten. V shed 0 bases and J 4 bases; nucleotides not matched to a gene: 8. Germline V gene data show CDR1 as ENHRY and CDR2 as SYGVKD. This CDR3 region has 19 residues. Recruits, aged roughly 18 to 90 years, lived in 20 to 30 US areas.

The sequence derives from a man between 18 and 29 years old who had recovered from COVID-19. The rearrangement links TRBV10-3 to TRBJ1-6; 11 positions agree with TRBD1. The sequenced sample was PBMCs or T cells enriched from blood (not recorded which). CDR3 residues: CAISESRVWDRGYNSPLHF. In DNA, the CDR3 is TGTGCCATCAGTGAGTCGAGAGTCTGGGACAGGGGGTATAATTCACCCCTCCACTTT.